This T cell receptor (beta chain) was identified during a study of OX40 agonist ivuxolimab in advanced cancers. Turning to the study itself: The patients received agonistic anti-OX40 (CD134) antibody ivuxolimab. Patients were over 65% male with ages roughly 20 to 90, mean about 65.

Profiled with immunoSEQ multiplex PCR; TCRdb holds only in-frame clones, not every one. In the table there are around 100,000 clones, more than 85% of which are singletons. In germline, CDR1 is MDHEN, CDR2 SYDVKM. The CDR3 has 11 residues. Between the trimmed V and J ends, which lost 6 bases and 7 bases, there was a span of 7 bases. Note on this clone: This specimen includes other DNA sequences encoding the same CDR3.

Material: CD4+ or CD8+ T cells sorted from blood, obtained in a trial of the OX40 agonist ivuxolimab. The rearrangement joins TRBV28 to TRBJ1-5; the D is unclear. The clonotype comes from an adult with an advanced solid tumor such as melanoma, head and neck, liver or kidney cancer. In DNA form, the CDR3 reads TGTGCCAGCAGCCTCAGACAGCCCCAGCATTTT. It codes for CASSLRQPQHF.